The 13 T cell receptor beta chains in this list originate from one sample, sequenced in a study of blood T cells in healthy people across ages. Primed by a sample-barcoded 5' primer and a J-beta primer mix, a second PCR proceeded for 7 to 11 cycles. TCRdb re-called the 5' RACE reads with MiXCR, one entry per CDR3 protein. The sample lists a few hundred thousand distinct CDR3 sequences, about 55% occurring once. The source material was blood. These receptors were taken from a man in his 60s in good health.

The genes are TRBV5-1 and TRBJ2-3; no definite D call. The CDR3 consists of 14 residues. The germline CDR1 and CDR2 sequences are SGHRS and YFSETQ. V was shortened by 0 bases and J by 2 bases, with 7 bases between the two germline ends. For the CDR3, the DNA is TGCGCCAGCAGCTTGGACGACCTCACAGATACGCAGTATTTT. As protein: CASSLDDLTDTQYF.

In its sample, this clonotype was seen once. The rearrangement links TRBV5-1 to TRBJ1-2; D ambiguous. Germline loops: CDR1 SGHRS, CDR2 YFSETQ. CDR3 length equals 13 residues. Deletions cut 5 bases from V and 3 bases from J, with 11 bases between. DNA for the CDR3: TGCGCCAGCAGTCATGGCGGTTACTATGGCTACACCTTC. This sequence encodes CASSHGGYYGYTF.

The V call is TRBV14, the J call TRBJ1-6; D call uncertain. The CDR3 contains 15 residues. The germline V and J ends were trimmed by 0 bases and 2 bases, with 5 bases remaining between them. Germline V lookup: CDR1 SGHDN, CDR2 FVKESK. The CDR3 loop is CASSQDSPYNSPLHF. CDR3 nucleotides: TGTGCCAGCAGCCAAGACAGTCCCTATAATTCACCCCTCCACTTT.

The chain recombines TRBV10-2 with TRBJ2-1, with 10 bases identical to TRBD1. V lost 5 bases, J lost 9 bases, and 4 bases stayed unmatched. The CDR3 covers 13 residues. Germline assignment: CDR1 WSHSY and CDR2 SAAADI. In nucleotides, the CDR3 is TGCGCCAGCAGTCCGGGACAGGGGTTTGAGCAGTTCTTC. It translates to CASSPGQGFEQFF.

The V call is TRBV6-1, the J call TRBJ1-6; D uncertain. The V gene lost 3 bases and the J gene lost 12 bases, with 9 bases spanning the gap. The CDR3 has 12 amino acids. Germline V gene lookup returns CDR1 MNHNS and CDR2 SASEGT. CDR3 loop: CASSDGRVPLHF. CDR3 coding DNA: TGTGCCAGCAGTGACGGTCGAGTACCCCTCCACTTT.

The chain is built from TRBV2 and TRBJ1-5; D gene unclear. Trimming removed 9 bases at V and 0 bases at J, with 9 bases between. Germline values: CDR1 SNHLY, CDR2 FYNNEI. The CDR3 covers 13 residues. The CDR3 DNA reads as TGTGCCAGTAAGGGTTATAGCAATCAGCCCCAGCATTTT. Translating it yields CASKGYSNQPQHF.

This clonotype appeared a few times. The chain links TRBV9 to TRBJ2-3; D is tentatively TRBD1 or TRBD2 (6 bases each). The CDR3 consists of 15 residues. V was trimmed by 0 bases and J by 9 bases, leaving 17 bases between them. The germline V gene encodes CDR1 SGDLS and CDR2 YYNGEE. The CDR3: CASSVGGASTGTQYF. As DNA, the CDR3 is TGTGCCAGCAGCGTAGGGGGGGCCTCCACTGGGACGCAGTATTTT.

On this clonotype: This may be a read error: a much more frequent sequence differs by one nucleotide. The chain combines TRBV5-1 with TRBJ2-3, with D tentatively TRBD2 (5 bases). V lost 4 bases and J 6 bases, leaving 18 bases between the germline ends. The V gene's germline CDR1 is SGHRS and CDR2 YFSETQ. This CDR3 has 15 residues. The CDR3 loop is CASSVGAAVGDTQYF. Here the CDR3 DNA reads TGCGCCAGCAGCGTGGGAGCGGCAGTGGGCGATACGCAGTATTTT.

The CDR3 protein is CASSQREGTQYF. For the CDR3, the DNA is TGTGCCAGCAGCCAGCGGGAAGGTACGCAGTATTTT. J is TRBJ2-3 and V is TRBV28; 7 positions agree with TRBD2. CDR3 length equals 12 residues. The V segment lost 6 bases and the J segment 8 bases; nucleotides outside the gene matches: 5. Germline V gene data show CDR1 as MDHEN and CDR2 as SYDVKM.

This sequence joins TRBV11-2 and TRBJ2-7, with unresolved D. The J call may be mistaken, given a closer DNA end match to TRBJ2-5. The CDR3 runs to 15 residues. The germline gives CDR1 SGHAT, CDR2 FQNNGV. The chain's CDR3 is CASSLEGRPQETQYF. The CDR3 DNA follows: TGTGCCAGCAGCTTAGAAGGGCGTCCTCAAGAGACCCAGTACTTC.

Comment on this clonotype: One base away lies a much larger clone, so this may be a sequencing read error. This chain's CDR3 is CATSRDWTREQYF. Written as DNA, the CDR3 is TGTGCCACCAGCAGAGATTGGACCCGCGAGCAGTACTTC. V and J are TRBV15 and TRBJ2-7; D gene uncertain. Deletions cut 0 bases from V and 6 bases from J, with 9 bases between. The CDR3 length is 13 residues. Germline V gene lookup returns CDR1 LNHNV and CDR2 YYDKDF (reference sequence). The full variable domain, its missing parts supplied by reference TRBV15 and TRBJ2-7, is DAMVIQNPRYQVTQFGKPVTLSCSQTLNHNVMYWYQQKSSQAPKLLFHYYDKDFNNEADTPDNFQSRRPNTSFCFLDIRSPGLGDTAMYLCATSRDWTREQYFGPGTRLTVT.

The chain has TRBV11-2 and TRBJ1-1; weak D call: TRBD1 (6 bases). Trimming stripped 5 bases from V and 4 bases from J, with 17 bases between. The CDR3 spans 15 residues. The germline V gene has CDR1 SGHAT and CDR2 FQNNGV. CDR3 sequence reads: CASSGQGGGVTEAFF. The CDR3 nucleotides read TGTGCCAGCAGCGGGCAAGGGGGGGGGGTCACTGAAGCTTTCTTT.

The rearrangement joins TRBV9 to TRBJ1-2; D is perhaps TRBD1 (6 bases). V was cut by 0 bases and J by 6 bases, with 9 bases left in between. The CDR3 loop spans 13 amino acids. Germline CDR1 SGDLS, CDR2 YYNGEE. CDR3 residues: CASSVEGEDGYTF. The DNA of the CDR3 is TGTGCCAGCAGCGTAGAGGGGGAAGATGGCTACACCTTC.